The 4 T cell receptor beta chains reported below all come from one sample, sequenced in a study of identical twins. From the 5' RACE reads, TCRdb called clonotypes with MiXCR, one entry per CDR3 protein. Among about 240,000 distinct CDR3 sequences listed, roughly 12% were seen once. The sample also formed part of further work on yellow fever vaccine responses in identical twins.

What was sequenced was memory (CD45RO+) T cells sorted from blood. These receptors came from a woman aged 18-29 years in good health.

The J gene is TRBJ2-3, the V gene TRBV3-1; 7 bases match TRBD2. This CDR3 is 17 amino acids long. The V and J ends lost 0 bases and 5 bases, in that order; junction bases with no gene match: 11. Per germline, CDR1 LGHDT and CDR2 YNNKEL (reference sequence). The DNA for the CDR3 is TGTGCCAGCAGCCAAGAAGGACTAGACGGGTTCTTAGATACGCAGTATTTT. Translating it yields CASSQEGLDGFLDTQYF.

This clonotype was seen a few times. The chain links TRBV28 to TRBJ1-4; no clear D. The CDR3 contains 15 residues. With 5 bases removed from V and 4 bases from J, the gap between germline ends came to 14 bases. Germline CDR1 reads MDHEN; CDR2 reads SYDVKM. As DNA, the CDR3 is TGTGCCAGCAGTGCCTTAGGGCCTTTTAATGAAAAACTGTTTTTT. Its protein product is CASSALGPFNEKLFF.

In this sample, this clonotype turned up many times. The chain carries TRBV3-1 and TRBJ2-1; D not certain. Deletions cut 0 bases from V and 0 bases from J, with 12 bases between. The CDR3 contains 17 residues. The germline V gene encodes CDR1 LGHDT and CDR2 YNNKEL (reference sequence). The CDR3 loop reads CASSQDSAADSYNEQFF. The CDR3 region has the DNA TGTGCCAGCAGCCAAGATAGTGCAGCAGACTCCTACAATGAGCAGTTCTTC.

The gene calls are TRBV30 and TRBJ2-5; the match to TRBD2 covers 14 bases. The CDR3 is 16 amino acids. Germline V CDR1 and CDR2: GTSNPN, SVGIG (reference sequence). V shed 0 bases, J shed 5 bases, and the junction held 5 bases outside the gene matches. In DNA, the CDR3 is TGTGCCTGGAGTGTAGGACTAGCGGGAGGAGGGGAGACCCAGTACTTC. Its translation: CAWSVGLAGGGETQYF. Variable domain in full (rest from reference TRBV30 and TRBJ2-5): SQTIHQWPATLVQPVGSPLSLECTVEGTSNPNLYWYRQAAGRGLQLLFYSVGIGQISSEVPQNLSASRPQDRQFILSSKKLLLSDSGFYLCAWSVGLAGGGETQYFGPGTRLLVL.